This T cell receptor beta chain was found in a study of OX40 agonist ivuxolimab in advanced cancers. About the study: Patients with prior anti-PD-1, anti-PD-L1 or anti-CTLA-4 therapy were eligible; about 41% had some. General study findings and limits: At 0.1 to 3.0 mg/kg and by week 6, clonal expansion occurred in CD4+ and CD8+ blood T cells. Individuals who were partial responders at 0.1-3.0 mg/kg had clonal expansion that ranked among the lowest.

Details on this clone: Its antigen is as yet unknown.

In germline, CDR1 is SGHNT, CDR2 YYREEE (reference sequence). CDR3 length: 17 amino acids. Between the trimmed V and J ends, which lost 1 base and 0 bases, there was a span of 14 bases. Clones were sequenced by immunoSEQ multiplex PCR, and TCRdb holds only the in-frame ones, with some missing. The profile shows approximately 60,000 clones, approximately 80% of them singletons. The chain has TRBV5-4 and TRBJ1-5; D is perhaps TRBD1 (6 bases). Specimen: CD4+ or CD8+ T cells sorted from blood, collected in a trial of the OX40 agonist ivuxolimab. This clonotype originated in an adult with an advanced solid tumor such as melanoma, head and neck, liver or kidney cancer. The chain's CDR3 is CASSLSGAGGSNQPQHF. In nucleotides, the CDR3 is TGTGCCAGCAGCTTGTCGGGGGCGGGCGGTAGCAATCAGCCCCAGCATTTT.